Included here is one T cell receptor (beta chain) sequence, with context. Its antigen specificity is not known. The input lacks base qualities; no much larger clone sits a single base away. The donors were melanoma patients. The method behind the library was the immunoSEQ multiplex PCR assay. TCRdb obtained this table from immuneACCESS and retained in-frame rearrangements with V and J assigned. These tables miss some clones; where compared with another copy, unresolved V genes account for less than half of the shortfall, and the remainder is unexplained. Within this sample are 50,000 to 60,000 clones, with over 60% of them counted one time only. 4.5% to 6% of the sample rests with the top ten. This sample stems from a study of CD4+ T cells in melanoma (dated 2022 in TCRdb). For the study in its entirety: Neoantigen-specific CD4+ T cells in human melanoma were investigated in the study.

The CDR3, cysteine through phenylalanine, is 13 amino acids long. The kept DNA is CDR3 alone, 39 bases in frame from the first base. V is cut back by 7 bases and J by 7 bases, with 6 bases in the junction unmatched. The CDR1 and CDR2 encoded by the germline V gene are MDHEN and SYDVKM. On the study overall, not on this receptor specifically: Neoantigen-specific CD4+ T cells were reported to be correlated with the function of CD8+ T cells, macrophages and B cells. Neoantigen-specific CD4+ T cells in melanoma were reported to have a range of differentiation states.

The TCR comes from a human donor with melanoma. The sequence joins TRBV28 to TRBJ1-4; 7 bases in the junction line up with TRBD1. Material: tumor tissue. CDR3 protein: CASNRGIGEKLFF. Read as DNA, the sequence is TGTGCCAGCAACAGGGGCATCGGTGAAAAACTGTTTTTT.